These 30 T cell receptor beta chains were sequenced from one sample in a study of radiotherapy plus CTLA-4 blockade in lung cancer. Profiled with immunoSEQ multiplex PCR; TCRdb holds only in-frame clones, not every one. Altogether some 92,000 clones are present, roughly four fifths being singletons, with the ten largest covering 3% to 3.5%. This material consisted of peripheral blood, taken from a patient treated with radiotherapy plus ipilimumab. The receptors shown here come from a human donor with non-small cell lung cancer who had a partial response to radiotherapy plus ipilimumab.

V gene TRBV19 combines with J gene TRBJ2-7; 9 bases align to TRBD1. The germline gives CDR1 LNHDA, CDR2 SQIVND (reference sequence). The ends lost 6 bases at V and 0 bases at J; junction bases unmatched: 6. This CDR3 has 15 amino acids. The CDR3 spells CASSFRTGVSYEQYF. The CDR3 DNA is TGTGCCAGTAGCTTCCGGACAGGGGTCTCCTACGAGCAGTACTTC.

This chain uses TRBV9 with TRBJ2-7; TRBD2 matches 9 bases. V lost 4 bases and J lost 7; bases outside the gene matches: 12. Per the germline V gene, CDR1 is SGDLS and CDR2 is YYNGEE. The CDR3 is made up of 15 amino acids. The CDR3 bases are TGTGCCAGCAGCCCGGCTAGCGGGACCTTAAGGGAGCAGTACTTC. Its protein is CASSPASGTLREQYF.

This clone was detected only a few times. The rearrangement joins TRBV2 to TRBJ2-7, with 7 bases aligning to TRBD2. The CDR3 runs 13 residues. The J segment lost 4 bases and the V segment lost 8 bases, leaving 8 bases of the junction unmatched. Germline V gene sequence: CDR1 SNHLY, CDR2 FYNNEI. The CDR3 is CASQRTSRYEQYF. The CDR3 region has the DNA TGTGCCAGCCAAAGGACTAGTCGGTACGAGCAGTACTTC.

CDR3 sequence (DNA): TGTGCCAGCAGCGTAGGGGTTAGCGGGAACACCGGGGAGCTGTTTTTT. Translating it yields CASSVGVSGNTGELFF. The V gene is TRBV9, the J gene TRBJ2-2; tentative D call: TRBD2 (6 bases). The V end was cut by 0 bases, the J end by 1 base, with 10 bases between. The CDR3 has 16 amino acids. Germline V gene sequence: CDR1 SGDLS, CDR2 YYNGEE.

CDR3 in amino acids: CASSVWEESNQPQHF. CDR3 sequence (DNA): TGTGCCAGCAGTGTTTGGGAGGAAAGCAATCAGCCCCAGCATTTT. The V and J genes are TRBV6-1 and TRBJ1-5; D not certain. V lost 4 bases, J lost 1 base, and 11 bases lay in between. The CDR3 loop spans 15 amino acids. Germline V CDR1 and CDR2: MNHNS, SASEGT.

The V gene is TRBV15, the J gene TRBJ2-7, with TRBD1 matching over 9 bases. Germline-derived CDR1 and CDR2 are LNHNV and YYDKDF (reference sequence). This CDR3 is 16 amino acids long. V shed 2 bases, J shed 6 bases, and the junction held 11 bases outside the gene matches. CDR3 amino acids: CATSRSGGTGFREQYF. The CDR3 DNA follows: TGTGCCACCAGCAGATCTGGCGGGACAGGGTTTCGCGAGCAGTACTTC.

V and J are TRBV4-1 and TRBJ2-7; maybe TRBD1 (6 bases). Germline V gene data show CDR1 as MGHRA and CDR2 as YSYEKL. The CDR3 has 16 residues. V was cut by 0 bases and J by 5 bases, with 17 bases left in between. This chain's CDR3 is CASSQDKSTGSHEQYF. The CDR3 DNA is TGCGCCAGCAGCCAAGATAAGAGCACAGGGTCCCACGAGCAGTACTTC.

The rearrangement uses TRBV7-3 and TRBJ2-3; D remains ambiguous. V lost 5 bases, J lost 3 bases, and 12 bases lay in between. The CDR3 loop spans 14 amino acids. Germline CDR1 SGHTA, CDR2 FQGTGA. DNA for the CDR3: TGTGCCAGCAGCCAGTACCGAAGTACAGATACGCAGTATTTT. It codes for CASSQYRSTDTQYF.

This sequence joins TRBV5-6 and TRBJ1-1; possibly TRBD1 for D (5 bases). Trimming pared 0 bases from V and 11 bases from J, leaving 14 bases between. Germline CDR1 SGHDT, CDR2 YYEEEE. CDR3 length equals 13 residues. The CDR3 bases are TGTGCCAGCAGCTTGGGAGTTGGGGGGGACGCTTTCTTT. This translates into CASSLGVGGDAFF. The full variable domain, rest sourced from reference TRBV5-6 and TRBJ1-1, is DAGVTQSPTHLIKTRGQQVTLRCSPKSGHDTVSWYQQALGQGPQFIFQYYEEEERQRGNFPDRFSGHQFPNYSSELNVNALLLGDSALYLCASSLGVGGDAFFGQGTRLTVV.

CDR3 region: CASSFLGGRFGSQETQYF. CDR3 coding DNA: TGTGCCAGCAGTTTTTTAGGCGGGAGATTCGGAAGCCAAGAGACCCAGTACTTC. The chain has TRBV27 and TRBJ2-5; 7 nucleotides agree with TRBD2. CDR1 and CDR2 (germline): MNHEY, SMNVEV (reference sequence). The CDR3 covers 18 residues. V shed 3 bases and J 1 base; nucleotides not matched to a gene: 14.

The DNA of the CDR3 is TGCGCCAGCACTGAGAACCGGGGGGGGAAGGAAAAACTGTTTTTT. Protein sequence: CASTENRGGKEKLFF. This chain links TRBV5-1 with TRBJ1-4, with TRBD1 as a possible D gene (5 bases). The CDR3 is made up of 15 amino acids. In germline, CDR1 is SGHRS, CDR2 YFSETQ. V was pared by 6 bases and J by 8 bases, with 20 bases between.

The chain has TRBV7-3 and TRBJ1-1, with TRBD1 identical over 7 bases. Trimming removed 5 bases from V and 1 base from J; junction bases left unmatched: 4. CDR3 length equals 14 residues. CDR1 is SGHTA, CDR2 FQGTGA, per germline. DNA of the CDR3: TGTGCCAGCAGCCCGACAGGGACGAACACTGAAGCTTTCTTT. It translates to CASSPTGTNTEAFF.

The V and J genes are TRBV2 and TRBJ1-4; a weak D match, TRBD1 (5 bases). The germline V gene has CDR1 SNHLY and CDR2 FYNNEI. Between the trimmed V and J ends, which lost 5 bases and 4 bases, there was a span of 17 bases. The CDR3 spans 16 residues. The CDR3 here is CASSRFGGDGNEKLFF. The CDR3, as DNA: TGTGCCAGCAGTCGATTCGGGGGGGACGGTAATGAAAAACTGTTTTTT.

This chain uses TRBV10-3 with TRBJ2-3; a possible D gene is TRBD2 (5 bases). This CDR3 spans 15 amino acids. V gave up 6 bases and J gave up 1 base, with 14 bases separating them. CDR1 and CDR2 (germline): ENHRY, SYGVKD. The CDR3 protein is CAIRGDSARTDTQYF. For the CDR3, the DNA is TGTGCCATCAGGGGAGACTCGGCCCGCACAGATACGCAGTATTTT.

This sequence joins TRBV13 and TRBJ1-4, with D possibly matching TRBD1 (5 bases). V gave up 2 bases and J gave up 7 bases, with 14 bases separating them. This CDR3 comprises 15 residues. Per the germline V gene, CDR1 is PRHDT and CDR2 is FYEKMQ (reference sequence). CDR3 region: CASSLSQGLSEKLFF. CDR3 DNA sequence: TGTGCCAGCAGCTTATCCCAGGGCTTAAGTGAAAAACTGTTTTTT.

This clone was counted between two and nine times. The chain has TRBV2 and TRBJ2-5, with D tentatively TRBD2 (6 bases). Germline-derived CDR1 and CDR2 are SNHLY and FYNNEI. The ends were cut back, 7 bases at V and 3 bases at J, with 12 bases in the middle. This CDR3 has 13 residues. CDR3 sequence reads: CASTPGGEETQYF. DNA for the CDR3: TGTGCCAGCACCCCGGGCGGGGAAGAGACCCAGTACTTC.

The CDR3 DNA is TGTGCCATCAGTGGCGACTACGAGCAGTACTTC. This encodes CAISGDYEQYF. This chain uses TRBV10-3 with TRBJ2-7; no clear D gene. Trimming left V 4 bases short and J 3 bases short, with 4 bases between. This CDR3 has 11 amino acids. Germline CDR1 and CDR2: ENHRY and SYGVKD.

The chain is built from TRBV7-8 and TRBJ1-4, with unresolved D. There are 16 residues in the CDR3. Trimming removed 1 base from V and 8 bases from J, with 17 bases in between. Germline CDR1 reads SGHVS; CDR2 reads FQNEAQ. CDR3 protein: CASSLGAGALGEKLFF. CDR3 DNA sequence: TGTGCCAGCAGCTTAGGTGCGGGCGCCTTGGGGGAAAAACTGTTTTTT.

This clone is a singleton in its sample. The V gene is TRBV7-3, the J gene TRBJ2-3, with TRBD2 matching 9 bases. Germline lookup yields CDR1 SGHTA and CDR2 FQGTGA. The CDR3 contains 18 residues. Trimming took 0 bases from V and 3 from J; bases not matched to a gene: 10. CDR3 bases: TGTGCCAGCAGCTTAACCGCGGGAGTAGCGGGAGAGACAGATACGCAGTATTTT. The encoded protein is CASSLTAGVAGETDTQYF. The full variable domain, its missing parts supplied by reference TRBV7-3 and TRBJ2-3, is GAGVSQTPSNKVTEKGKYVELRCDPISGHTALYWYRQSLGQGPEFLIYFQGTGAADDSGLPNDRFFAVRPEGSVSTLKIQRTERGDSAVYLCASSLTAGVAGETDTQYFGPGTRLTVL.

The chain carries TRBV29-1 and TRBJ1-4, with D possibly being TRBD1 (5 bases). CDR3 length equals 13 residues. CDR1 is SQVTM and CDR2 is ANQGSEA in the germline V gene. Deletions cut 4 bases from V and 4 bases from J, with 10 bases between. The CDR3 bases are TGCAGCGTTGGGGGGGGATTTAATGAAAAACTGTTTTTT. Translating gives CSVGGGFNEKLFF.

Notes on this clone: Mismatch with germline at one junction end may stem from a read error. The genes are TRBV5-1 and TRBJ2-7; 11 positions match TRBD1. This CDR3 has 14 residues. Germline V gene sequence: CDR1 SGHRS, CDR2 YFSETQ. CDR3 coding DNA: TGTGCCAGCAGCTTGGGACAGGGGGCCTACGAGCAGTACTTC. This sequence encodes CASSLGQGAYEQYF.

The chain recombines TRBV5-1 with TRBJ2-1; TRBD2 aligns across 10 bases. V gave up 0 bases and J gave up 1 base; unmatched junction bases: 10. The CDR3 length is 19 residues. Germline CDR1 and CDR2: SGHRS and YFSETQ. The CDR3 spells CASSLADRTSGHSYNEQFF. CDR3 nucleotides: TGCGCCAGCAGCTTGGCCGATAGGACTAGCGGCCATTCCTACAATGAGCAGTTCTTC.

V is TRBV5-1 and J is TRBJ1-4, with 8 positions matching TRBD1. With 0 bases clipped from V and 7 bases from J, the junction kept 8 bases outside the gene matches. Germline V CDR1 and CDR2: SGHRS, YFSETQ. The CDR3 has 16 residues. The CDR3 DNA reads TGCGCCAGCAGCTTGGGATCCGGGACAGGAGGTGAAAAACTGTTTTTT. Translating it yields CASSLGSGTGGEKLFF.

V and J are TRBV27 and TRBJ1-1; D is uncertain. V was trimmed by 5 bases and J by 5 bases, leaving 12 bases between them. The CDR3 runs 13 residues. Germline CDR1 reads MNHEY; CDR2 reads SMNVEV (reference sequence). CDR3 in amino acids: CASSPGRGTEAFF. The CDR3 bases are TGTGCCAGCAGTCCCGGGCGGGGTACTGAAGCTTTCTTT.

This clone appeared a single time. V is TRBV29-1 and J is TRBJ1-1, with TRBD1 matching over 12 bases. Germline CDR1 SQVTM, CDR2 ANQGSEA. V gave up 7 bases and J gave up 2 bases; unmatched junction bases: 11. The CDR3 runs to 16 residues. The CDR3: CSAPPGQGALNTEAFF. CDR3 bases: TGCAGCGCACCTCCGGGACAGGGGGCGTTAAACACTGAAGCTTTCTTT.

This clone was observed a single time. CDR3 bases: TGTGCCAGCAGCCCGTACCGGGGGGGGCAGCCCCAGCATTTT. Protein sequence: CASSPYRGGQPQHF. The chain couples TRBV7-8 to TRBJ1-5; D might be TRBD1 (5 bases). V shed 5 bases and J shed 7 bases, with 15 bases lying between them. Per the germline V gene, CDR1 is SGHVS and CDR2 is FQNEAQ. This CDR3 spans 14 amino acids.

The chain has TRBV28 and TRBJ1-2; TRBD1 might be the D (6 bases). V lost 6 bases, J lost 4 bases, and 12 bases lay in between. Germline CDR1 and CDR2: MDHEN and SYDVKM. The CDR3 sequence is 13 residues long. CDR3: CASRAGESYGYTF. DNA for the CDR3: TGTGCCAGCAGGGCAGGGGAGAGCTATGGCTACACCTTC.

The rearrangement joins TRBV28 to TRBJ1-4, with D possibly being TRBD1 (6 bases). V was cut by 6 bases and J by 7 bases, with 12 bases left in between. Germline V gene lookup returns CDR1 MDHEN and CDR2 SYDVKM. The CDR3 loop spans 13 amino acids. Written as DNA, the CDR3 is TGTGCCAGCAGGGGGGGGGCAGGTGAAAAACTGTTTTTT. Amino acid sequence: CASRGGAGEKLFF. The full variable domain, its missing parts supplied by reference TRBV28 and TRBJ1-4, is DVKVTQSSRYLVKRTGEKVFLECVQDMDHENMFWYRQDPGLGLRLIYFSYDVKMKEKGDIPEGYSVSREKKERFSLILESASTNQTSMYLCASRGGAGEKLFFGSGTQLSVL.

The chain joins TRBV11-2 to TRBJ2-1; the match to TRBD2 covers 13 bases. The CDR3 has 18 residues. Germline V gene sequence: CDR1 SGHAT, CDR2 FQNNGV. V lost 5 bases, J lost 0 bases, and 7 bases stayed unmatched. DNA for the CDR3: TGTGCCAGCAGCCCCGGGACTAGCGGGACTAGCTCCTACAATGAGCAGTTCTTC. Amino acid sequence: CASSPGTSGTSSYNEQFF.

This clone appeared a few times. The chain is built from TRBV7-8 and TRBJ1-5; no definite D call. CDR1 is SGHVS, CDR2 FQNEAQ, per germline. Trimming took off 1 base at V and 0 bases at J, with 7 bases between the two ends. This CDR3 contains 15 residues. Here the CDR3 DNA reads TGTGCCAGCAGCTTAGTGCTGAGTAGCAATCAGCCCCAGCATTTT. Protein sequence: CASSLVLSSNQPQHF.